This T cell receptor (beta chain) was profiled in a study of spatial heterogeneity in lung cancer. General study findings and limits: Tumor mutation count correlated with how many alpha and beta TCRs expanded intratumorally.

A word on this clonotype: As yet, its antigen is unknown.

TCRdb called the 5' RACE reads again in MiXCR, with one record for every CDR3 protein. The table lists 2,500 to 3,500 distinct CDR3 sequences, approximately 16% of them singletons, with approximately 7.5% in the top ten. This sample's time point: sample taken at primary tumor resection. The V end was cut by 4 bases, the J end by 3 bases, with 12 bases between. The CDR3 contains 14 residues. CDR1 and CDR2 from the germline V gene are MNHEY and SVGAGI. The sequencing here drew on lung tumor tissue, taken at surgery. The clonotype comes from a male donor with early-stage non-small cell lung cancer. The chain has TRBV6-5 and TRBJ1-1; D may be TRBD1 (6 bases). The CDR3 DNA reads TGTGCCAGCAGTTTAGGGACATACCACACTGAAGCTTTCTTT. It translates to CASSLGTYHTEAFF.